The clone carrying this TCR beta chain was counted only a few times. This specimen comes from a study of blood T cell repertoires in COVID-19. The assay was immunoSEQ multiplex PCR, and TCRdb's table has in-frame clones only and misses some. This table holds over 100,000 clones, approximately 90% found once. Germline values: CDR1 SEHNR, CDR2 FQNEAQ (reference sequence). This CDR3 contains 14 residues. V dropped 5 bases and J dropped 2; count of bases not matched to a gene: 6. Patients in Seattle were enrolled during active infection, then followed longitudinally. Specimen: peripheral blood. The chain combines TRBV7-9 with TRBJ2-7; 7 nucleotides line up with TRBD1. This receptor was obtained from a man between 60 and 75 years old with COVID-19, enrolled during active disease. CDR3 region: CASSVRQGPYEQYF. CDR3 bases: TGTGCCAGCAGCGTCCGACAGGGCCCCTACGAGCAGTACTTC.